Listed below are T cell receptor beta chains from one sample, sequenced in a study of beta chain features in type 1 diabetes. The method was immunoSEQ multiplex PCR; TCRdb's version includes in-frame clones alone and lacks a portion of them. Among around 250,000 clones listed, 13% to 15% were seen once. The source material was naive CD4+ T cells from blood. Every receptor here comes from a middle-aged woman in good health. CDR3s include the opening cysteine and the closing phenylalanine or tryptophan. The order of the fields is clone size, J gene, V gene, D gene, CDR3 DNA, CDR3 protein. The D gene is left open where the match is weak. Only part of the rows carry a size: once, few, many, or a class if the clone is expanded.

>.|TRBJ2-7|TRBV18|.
TGTGCCAGCTCACCCGTACAGGTTTCCTACGAGCAGTACTTC
CASSPVQVSYEQYF
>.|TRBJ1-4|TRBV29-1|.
TGCAGCGGGGGGACGTCGGGGGGAGAAAAACTGTTTTTT
CSGGTSGGEKLFF
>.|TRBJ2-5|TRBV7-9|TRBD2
TGTGCCAGCAGAAACCTCCGACTAGCGTGGGAGGGGGAGACCCAGTACTTC
CASRNLRLAWEGETQYF
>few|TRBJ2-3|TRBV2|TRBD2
TGTGCCAGCACCGCAACTAGCGGGGTTAGCACAGATACGCAGTATTTT
CASTATSGVSTDTQYF
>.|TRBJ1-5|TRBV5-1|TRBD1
TGCGCCAGCAGCTTAGGGACAGGGAATCAGCCCCAGCATTTT
CASSLGTGNQPQHF
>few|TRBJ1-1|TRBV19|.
TGTGCCAGTAGTATCCCTATCCCGAACACTGAAGCTTTCTTT
CASSIPIPNTEAFF
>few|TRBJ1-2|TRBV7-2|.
TGTGCCAGCACCCGCCAGGACAGAGCTAACTATGGCTACACCTTC
CASTRQDRANYGYTF
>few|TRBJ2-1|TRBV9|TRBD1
TGTGCCAGCAGCGTAGGAAGGGGGCTCGCCTACAATGAGCAGTTCTTC
CASSVGRGLAYNEQFF
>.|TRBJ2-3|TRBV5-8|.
TGTGCCAGCAGCCCCTACCAGCGTGGTACGCAGTATTTT
CASSPYQRGTQYF
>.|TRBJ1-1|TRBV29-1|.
TGCAGCGTTTTTTTCCGGGGGGCAATGAACACTGAAGCTTTCTTT
CSVFFRGAMNTEAFF
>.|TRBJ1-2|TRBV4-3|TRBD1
TGCGCCAGCAGCCAAGAGCCGGGACAGACAAACTATGGCTACACCTTC
CASSQEPGQTNYGYTF
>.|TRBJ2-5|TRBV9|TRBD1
TGTGCCAGCAGCGTAGCACCCAGGGGGCAAGAGACCCAGTACTTC
CASSVAPRGQETQYF